This TCR beta chain was identified during a study of T cell changes during pregnancy in multiple sclerosis. V was clipped by 6 bases and J by 1 base, with 15 bases between them. The CDR3 covers 16 residues. CDR1 is SEHNR, CDR2 FQNEAQ, per germline (reference sequence). Sequencing was performed with immunoSEQ multiplex PCR; in TCRdb, only in-frame clones are kept and a portion is missing. The repertoire holds fewer than 85,000 clones, with under 95% as singletons. Sequences were derived from peripheral blood, sampled after pregnancy. The TCR comes from a female donor in good health, enrolled as a control in a pregnancy study. The V and J genes are TRBV7-9 and TRBJ2-2; the D gene is possibly TRBD2 (6 bases). The CDR3 coding sequence is TGTGCCAGCAGTGGGATGGGGGGATTGAACACCGGGGAGCTGTTTTTT. This encodes CASSGMGGLNTGELFF.